This T cell receptor (beta chain) comes out of a study of T-cell memory formation after mild COVID-19. Study-wide results and caveats: Nothing confirmed that second-wave clones peaking on day 37 were specific for SARS-CoV-2. Mainly in CM and EM were contracting CD4+ clones; CD8+ were in EMRA.

Each CDR3 protein is one row after TCRdb ran MiXCR on the 5' RACE reads. The sample carries about 320,000 distinct CDR3 sequences, 14% recorded once. Of note for this clonotype: What it recognizes is unknown. One end of the junction fails to match germline, which may point to a read error.

The receptor was derived from a man aged 18 to 35 who had mild COVID-19 (a few samples of this study predate the infection). Cell type and time point are not known. Input material: PBMCs or a T cell subset sorted from them (not recorded which).

The CDR3 region is CASSVAPRSTDTQYF. DNA of the CDR3: TGTGCCAGCAGCGTAGCCCCCCGGAGCACAGATACGCAGTATTTT. The gene calls are TRBV7-9 and TRBJ2-3, with no clear D. Germline lookup yields CDR1 SEHNR and CDR2 FQNEAQ (reference sequence). The CDR3 has 15 residues.